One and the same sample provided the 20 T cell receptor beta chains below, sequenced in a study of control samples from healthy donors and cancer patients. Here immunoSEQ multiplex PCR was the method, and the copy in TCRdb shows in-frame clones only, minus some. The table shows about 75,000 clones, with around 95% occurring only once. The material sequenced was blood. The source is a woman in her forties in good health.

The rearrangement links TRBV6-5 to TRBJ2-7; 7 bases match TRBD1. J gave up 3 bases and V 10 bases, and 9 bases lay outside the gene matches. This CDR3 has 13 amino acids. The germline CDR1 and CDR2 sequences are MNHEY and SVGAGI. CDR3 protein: CATSRDSNYEQYF. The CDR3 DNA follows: TGTGCCACTTCGAGGGACAGCAACTACGAGCAGTACTTC.

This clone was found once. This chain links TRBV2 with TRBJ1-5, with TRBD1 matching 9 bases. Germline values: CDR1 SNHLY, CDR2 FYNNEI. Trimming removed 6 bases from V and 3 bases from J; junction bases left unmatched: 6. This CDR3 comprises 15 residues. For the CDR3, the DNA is TGTGCCAGCAGGGGACAGGGTGTAAACAATCAGCCCCAGCATTTT. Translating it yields CASRGQGVNNQPQHF.

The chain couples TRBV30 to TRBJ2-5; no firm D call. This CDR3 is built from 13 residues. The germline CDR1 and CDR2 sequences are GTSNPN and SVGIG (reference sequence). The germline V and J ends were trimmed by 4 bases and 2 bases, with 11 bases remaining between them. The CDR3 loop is CAWTRLLQETQYF. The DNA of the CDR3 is TGTGCCTGGACCAGACTCCTACAAGAGACCCAGTACTTC.

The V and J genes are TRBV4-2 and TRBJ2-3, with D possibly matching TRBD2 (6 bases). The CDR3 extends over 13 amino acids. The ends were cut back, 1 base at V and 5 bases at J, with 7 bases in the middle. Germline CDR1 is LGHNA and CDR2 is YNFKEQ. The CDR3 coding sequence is TGTGCCAGCAGCCAAGGGGACTTAGATACGCAGTATTTT. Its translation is CASSQGDLDTQYF.

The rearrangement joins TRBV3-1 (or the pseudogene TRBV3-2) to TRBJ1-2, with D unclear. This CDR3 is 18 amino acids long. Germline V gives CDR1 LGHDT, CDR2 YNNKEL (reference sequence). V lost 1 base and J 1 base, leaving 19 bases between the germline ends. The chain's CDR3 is CASSQVAIGRYLNYGYTF. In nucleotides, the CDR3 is TGTGCCAGCAGCCAAGTAGCAATAGGGAGATACCTTAACTATGGCTACACCTTC.

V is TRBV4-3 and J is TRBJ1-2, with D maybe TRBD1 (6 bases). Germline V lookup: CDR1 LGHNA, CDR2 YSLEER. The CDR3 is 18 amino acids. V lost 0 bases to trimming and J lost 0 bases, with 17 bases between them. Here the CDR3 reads CASSQEGIRGPANYGYTF. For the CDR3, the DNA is TGCGCCAGCAGCCAAGAGGGTATTCGGGGGCCAGCTAACTATGGCTACACCTTC.

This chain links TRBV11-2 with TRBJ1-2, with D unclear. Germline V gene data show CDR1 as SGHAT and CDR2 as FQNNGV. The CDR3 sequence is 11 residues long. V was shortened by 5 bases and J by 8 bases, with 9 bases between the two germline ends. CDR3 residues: CASSPDPGYTF. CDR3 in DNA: TGTGCCAGCAGCCCCGACCCGGGCTACACCTTC.

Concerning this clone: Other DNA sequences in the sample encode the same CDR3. CDR3 sequence: CASSLRNYGYTF. In nucleotides, the CDR3 is TGTGCCAGCAGTTTAAGGAACTATGGCTACACCTTC. The gene calls are TRBV12-3 or TRBV12-4 and TRBJ1-2; D is undetermined. This CDR3 spans 12 amino acids. V lost 2 bases to trimming and J lost 2 bases, with 3 bases between them.

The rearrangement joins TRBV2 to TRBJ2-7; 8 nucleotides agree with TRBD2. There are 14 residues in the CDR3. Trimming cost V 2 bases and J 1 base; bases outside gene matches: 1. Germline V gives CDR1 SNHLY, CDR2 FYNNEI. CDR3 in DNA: TGTGCCAGCAGTGAAACGGGAGGGTCCTACGAGCAGTACTTC. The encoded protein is CASSETGGSYEQYF.

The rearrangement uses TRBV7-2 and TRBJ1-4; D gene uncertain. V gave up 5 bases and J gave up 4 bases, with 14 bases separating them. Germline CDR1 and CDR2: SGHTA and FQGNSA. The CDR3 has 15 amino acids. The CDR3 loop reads CASSPAVGINEKLFF. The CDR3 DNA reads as TGTGCCAGCAGCCCCGCGGTGGGGATTAATGAAAAACTGTTTTTT.

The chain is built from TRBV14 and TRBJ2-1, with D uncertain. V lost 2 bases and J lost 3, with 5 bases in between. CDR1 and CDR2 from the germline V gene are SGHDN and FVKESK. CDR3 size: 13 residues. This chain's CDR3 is CASSQYSYNEQFF. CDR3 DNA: TGTGCCAGCAGCCAATACAGCTACAATGAGCAGTTCTTC.

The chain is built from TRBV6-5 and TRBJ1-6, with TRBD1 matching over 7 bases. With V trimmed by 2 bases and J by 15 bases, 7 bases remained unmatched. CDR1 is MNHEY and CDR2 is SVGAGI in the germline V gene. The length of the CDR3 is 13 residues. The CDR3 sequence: CASSYGTARILHF. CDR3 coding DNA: TGTGCCAGCAGTTACGGGACAGCCCGAATCCTCCACTTT.

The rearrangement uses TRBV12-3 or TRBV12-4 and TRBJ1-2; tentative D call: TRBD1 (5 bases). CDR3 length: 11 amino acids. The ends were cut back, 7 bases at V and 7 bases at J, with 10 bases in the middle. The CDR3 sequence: CASTQDSGYTF. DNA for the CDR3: TGTGCCAGCACCCAAGACAGTGGCTACACCTTC.

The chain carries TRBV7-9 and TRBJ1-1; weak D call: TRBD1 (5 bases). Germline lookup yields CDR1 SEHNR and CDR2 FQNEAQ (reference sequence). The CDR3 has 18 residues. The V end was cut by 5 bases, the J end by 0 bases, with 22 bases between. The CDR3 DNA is TGTGCCAGCAGCCAAACCCCTGGACACGAACTCATGAACACTGAAGCTTTCTTT. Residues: CASSQTPGHELMNTEAFF.

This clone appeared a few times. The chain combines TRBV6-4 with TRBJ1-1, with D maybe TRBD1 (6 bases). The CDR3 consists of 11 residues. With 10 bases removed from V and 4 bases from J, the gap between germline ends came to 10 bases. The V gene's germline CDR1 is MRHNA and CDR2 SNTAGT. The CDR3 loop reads CATIQGTEAFF. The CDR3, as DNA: TGTGCCACTATACAGGGCACTGAAGCTTTCTTT.

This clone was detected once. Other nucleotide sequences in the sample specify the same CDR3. The CDR3 bases are TGTGCTAGTGGTTTAGCCCGGGGAGTCAAAAACATTCAGTACTTC. Translating it yields CASGLARGVKNIQYF. The chain recombines TRBV12-5 with TRBJ2-4; D is perhaps TRBD2 (5 bases). The CDR3 loop spans 15 amino acids. Germline V gene lookup returns CDR1 LGHNT and CDR2 FRNRAP. Trimming cost V 3 bases and J 3 bases, with 12 bases left between them.

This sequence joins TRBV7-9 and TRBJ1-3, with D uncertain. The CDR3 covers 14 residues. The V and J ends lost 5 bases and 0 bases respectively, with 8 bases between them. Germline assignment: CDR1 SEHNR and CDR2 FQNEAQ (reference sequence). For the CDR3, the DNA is TGTGCCAGCAGCCCGCTGAGCTCTGGAAACACCATATATTTT. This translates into CASSPLSSGNTIYF.

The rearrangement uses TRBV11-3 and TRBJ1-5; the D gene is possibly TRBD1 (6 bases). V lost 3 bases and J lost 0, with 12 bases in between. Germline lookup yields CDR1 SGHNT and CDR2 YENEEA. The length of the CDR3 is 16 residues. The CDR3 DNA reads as TGTGCCAGCAGCTTTGGACAGACCGATAGCAATCAGCCCCAGCATTTT. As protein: CASSFGQTDSNQPQHF. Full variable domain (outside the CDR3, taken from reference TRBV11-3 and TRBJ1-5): EAGVVQSPRYKIIEKKQPVAFWCNPISGHNTLYWYLQNLGQGPELLIRYENEEAVDDSQLPKDRFSAERLKGVDSTLKIQPAELGDSAVYLCASSFGQTDSNQPQHFGDGTRLSIL.

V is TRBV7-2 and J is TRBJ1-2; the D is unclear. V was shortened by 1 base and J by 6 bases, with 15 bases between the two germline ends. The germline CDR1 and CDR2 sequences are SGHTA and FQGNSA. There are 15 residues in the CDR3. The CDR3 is CASSLGSADWNGYTF. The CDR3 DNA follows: TGTGCCAGCAGCTTAGGGTCGGCAGACTGGAATGGCTACACCTTC. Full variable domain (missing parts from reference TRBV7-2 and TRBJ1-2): GAGVSQSPSNKVTEKGKDVELRCDPISGHTALYWYRQSLGQGLEFLIYFQGNSAPDKSGLPSDRFSAERTGGSVSTLTIQRTQQEDSAVYLCASSLGSADWNGYTFGSGTRLTVV.

The CDR3 reads CASRDSAYEQYF. CDR3 DNA: TGTGCCAGCAGGGACTCCGCCTACGAGCAGTACTTC. The chain couples TRBV6-5 to TRBJ2-7; maybe TRBD2 (5 bases). Trimming removed 6 bases from V and 2 bases from J, with 8 bases in between. CDR3 size: 12 residues. Germline lookup yields CDR1 MNHEY and CDR2 SVGAGI.